These 27 T cell receptor beta chains were all obtained from the same sample, sequenced in a study of T cells in Graves' hyperthyroidism and ophthalmopathy. Amplification of TCR beta CDR3 regions used RNA as the template. With the HTBI primer set, the TCR CDR3 went through a first round of RT-PCR. One entry per CDR3 protein results from TCRdb running MiXCR on the multiplex PCR reads. The data contain under 200,000 distinct CDR3 sequences, 9.4% of them singletons. Specimen: blood. The receptors were sampled from a woman under 30 with Graves' hyperthyroidism that later progressed to Graves' ophthalmopathy.

In this sample, this clonotype turned up many times. This chain links TRBV6-1 with TRBJ1-2; D uncertain. CDR3 length equals 13 residues. Germline assignment: CDR1 MNHNS and CDR2 SASEGT. The V gene lost 5 bases and the J gene lost 4 bases, with 11 bases spanning the gap. The CDR3 DNA sequence: TGTGCCAGCAGTCTGGACGTAATCTATGGCTACACCTTC. This codes for CASSLDVIYGYTF.

In this sample, this clonotype turned up many times. The rearrangement links TRBV29-1 to TRBJ2-2, with 8 bases aligning to TRBD1. Losses at the gene ends were 7 bases for V and 6 bases for J; bases not matched to a gene: 4. Looked up from germline, CDR1 is SQVTM and CDR2 is ANQGSEA. The CDR3 length is 12 residues. CDR3 loop: CSGGQVSGELFF. The CDR3 nucleotides read TGCAGCGGGGGACAGGTTTCCGGGGAGCTGTTTTTT.

This clonotype occurred many times. V and J are TRBV6-1 and TRBJ1-1, with a tentative D call TRBD1 (5 bases). V lost 8 bases and J 6 bases, leaving 19 bases between the germline ends. Germline CDR1 reads MNHNS; CDR2 reads SASEGT. The CDR3 sequence is 14 residues long. In nucleotides, the CDR3 is TGTGCCAGCTCGGTCTATGGGACCGGGGCTGAAGCTTTCTTT. Its translation is CASSVYGTGAEAFF.

The chain carries TRBV7-9 and TRBJ1-6, with 12 bases lining up with TRBD1. The germline V gene has CDR1 SEHNR and CDR2 FQNEAQ (reference sequence). The V and J ends lost 5 bases and 11 bases, in that order; junction bases with no gene match: 7. The length of the CDR3 is 15 residues. CDR3 sequence (DNA): TGTGCCAGCAGCCCGGGGACAGGGGGCGCGACACCCCTCCACTTT. Translation gives CASSPGTGGATPLHF.

This clonotype was detected many times. The J gene is TRBJ1-2, the V gene TRBV20-1, with 9 bases lining up with TRBD1. The CDR3 sequence is 13 residues long. Per the germline V gene, CDR1 is DFQATT and CDR2 is SNEGSKA (reference sequence). V gave up 3 bases and J gave up 5 bases; unmatched junction bases: 4. The CDR3 is CSARDGQGYGYTF. CDR3 coding DNA: TGCAGTGCTAGGGACGGACAGGGGTATGGCTACACCTTC.

V usage is TRBV29-1 and J usage is TRBJ2-2; D is unresolved. The CDR3 sequence is 13 residues long. The germline gives CDR1 SQVTM, CDR2 ANQGSEA. Trimming left V 4 bases short and J 6 bases short, with 12 bases between. The CDR3 here is CSVGTNLPGELFF. For the CDR3, the DNA is TGCAGCGTTGGCACCAACCTGCCCGGGGAGCTGTTTTTT.

This clonotype was recorded at least ten times. The chain has TRBV2 and TRBJ2-1, with D perhaps assigned TRBD1 or TRBD2 (5 bases each). Trimming stripped 1 base from V and 9 bases from J, with 13 bases between. CDR3 length: 14 residues. CDR1 and CDR2 (germline): SNHLY, FYNNEI. The CDR3 DNA reads TGTGCCAGCAGTGAAGTCCGAGGGGCCAGTGAGCAGTTCTTC. Amino acid sequence: CASSEVRGASEQFF.

This clonotype has a count of ten or more. The chain couples TRBV20-1 to TRBJ2-3; possibly TRBD1 for D (6 bases). The CDR3 contains 14 residues. Germline CDR1 reads DFQATT; CDR2 reads SNEGSKA (reference sequence). V dropped 3 bases and J dropped 3 bases, with 13 bases sitting between them. CDR3 region: CSASRGLGTDTQYF. The CDR3 DNA reads as TGCAGTGCTAGCAGGGGCCTGGGGACAGATACGCAGTATTTT.

This clonotype was observed at least ten times. The chain couples TRBV24-1 to TRBJ2-1, with 7 bases identical to TRBD1. This CDR3 region has 13 residues. Germline V lookup: CDR1 KGHDR, CDR2 SFDVKD. V dropped 3 bases and J dropped 9; count of bases not matched to a gene: 4. The chain's CDR3 is CATSDPGQAEQFF. CDR3 in DNA: TGTGCCACCAGTGATCCCGGACAGGCTGAGCAGTTCTTC.

This clonotype was picked up many times. This chain uses TRBV7-3 with TRBJ2-2; D uncertain. The length of the CDR3 is 13 residues. The germline CDR1 and CDR2 sequences are SGHTA and FQGTGA. Trimming took off 2 bases at V and 7 bases at J, with 8 bases between the two ends. CDR3 DNA: TGTGCCAGCAGCTTAGATGGTTTCGGGGAGCTGTTTTTT. This gives the protein CASSLDGFGELFF.

This clonotype was seen more than once but under ten times. CDR3 region: CASRRPGLVIETQYF. The CDR3 nucleotides read TGTGCCAGCAGGAGACCGGGACTAGTCATAGAGACCCAGTACTTC. The chain joins TRBV6-1 to TRBJ2-5; TRBD2 matches at 8 bases. V was pared by 6 bases and J by 4 bases, with 10 bases of the junction left unmatched. This CDR3 is 15 amino acids long. Germline loops: CDR1 MNHNS, CDR2 SASEGT.

In its sample, this clonotype was seen many times. J is TRBJ2-5 and V is TRBV5-1, with 10 positions matching TRBD1. This CDR3 has 18 amino acids. CDR1 is SGHRS and CDR2 is YFSETQ in the germline V gene. V lost 4 bases, J lost 1 base, and 13 bases stayed unmatched. CDR3 coding DNA: TGCGCCAGCAGCCGTCCCGGGACAGGGGATGTCGGCCAAGAGACCCAGTACTTC. This encodes CASSRPGTGDVGQETQYF. Full variable domain (missing parts from reference TRBV5-1 and TRBJ2-5): KAGVTQTPRYLIKTRGQQVTLSCSPISGHRSVSWYQQTPGQGLQFLFEYFSETQRNKGNFPGRFSGRQFSNSRSEMNVSTLELGDSALYLCASSRPGTGDVGQETQYFGPGTRLLVL.

In this sample, this clonotype turned up a few times. V usage is TRBV7-9 and J usage is TRBJ2-4, with 7 positions matching TRBD2. Per germline, CDR1 SEHNR and CDR2 FQNEAQ (reference sequence). The CDR3 has 15 amino acids. V shed 3 bases, J shed 3 bases, and the junction held 5 bases outside the gene matches. CDR3 nucleotide sequence: TGTGCCAGCAGCTTGGCGGGAGAGGGCAAAAACATTCAGTACTTC. Encoded protein: CASSLAGEGKNIQYF.

This clonotype was seen ten or more times. The V gene is TRBV7-8, the J gene TRBJ2-7; 7 bases align to TRBD2. The germline CDR1 and CDR2 sequences are SGHVS and FQNEAQ. The CDR3 loop spans 16 amino acids. V trimming: 1 base; J trimming: 2 bases; junction bases outside the gene matches: 8. This chain's CDR3 is CASSLVSAGYTYEQYF. DNA for the CDR3: TGTGCCAGCAGCTTAGTATCAGCGGGATATACCTACGAGCAGTACTTC.

Ten or more counts support this clonotype. This chain uses TRBV2 with TRBJ1-1; 9 positions match TRBD1. The CDR3 totals 14 residues. Per the germline V gene, CDR1 is SNHLY and CDR2 is FYNNEI. The V and J ends lost 5 bases and 2 bases, in that order; junction bases with no gene match: 3. CDR3 sequence: CASSRQGGNTEAFF. DNA of the CDR3: TGTGCCAGCAGTCGACAGGGGGGAAACACTGAAGCTTTCTTT.

This clonotype was recorded many times. The chain joins TRBV5-6 to TRBJ1-6; D unclear. The germline CDR1 and CDR2 sequences are SGHDT and YYEEEE. The CDR3 extends over 12 amino acids. V gave up 4 bases and J gave up 9 bases, with 8 bases separating them. This CDR3 reads CASSQAGSPLHF. The CDR3 DNA sequence: TGTGCCAGCAGCCAGGCGGGTTCACCCCTCCACTTT.

This clonotype was counted many times. The chain couples TRBV24-1 to TRBJ2-1; the D is unclear. Germline V lookup: CDR1 KGHDR, CDR2 SFDVKD. The CDR3 covers 13 residues. Trimming stripped 5 bases from V and 7 bases from J, with 11 bases between. The chain's CDR3 is CATSGQALNEQFF. The CDR3 coding sequence is TGTGCCACCAGTGGTCAGGCTTTAAATGAGCAGTTCTTC.

In this sample, this clonotype turned up many times. This sequence joins TRBV24-1 and TRBJ2-3; 7 bases agree with TRBD2. Germline loops: CDR1 KGHDR, CDR2 SFDVKD. J lost 3 bases, V lost 5 bases, and 7 bases had no gene match. This CDR3 spans 15 amino acids. CDR3: CATSVVAGATDTQYF. In nucleotides, the CDR3 is TGTGCCACCAGTGTTGTTGCGGGAGCGACAGATACGCAGTATTTT.

The J gene is TRBJ2-3, the V gene TRBV3-1; 15 bases fit TRBD2. The V segment lost 3 bases and the J segment 1 base; nucleotides outside the gene matches: 8. The CDR3 loop spans 19 amino acids. The germline V gene has CDR1 LGHDT and CDR2 YNNKEL (reference sequence). The CDR3 is CASSHFGLAGGPGTDTQYF. The CDR3 coding sequence is TGTGCCAGCAGCCATTTCGGACTAGCGGGAGGGCCCGGCACAGATACGCAGTATTTT.

The sample holds many counts of this clonotype. The rearrangement joins TRBV7-3 to TRBJ2-5; 12 nucleotides match TRBD1. CDR1 and CDR2 from the germline V gene are SGHTA and FQGTGA. Trimming at V came to 0 bases and at J to 5 bases, leaving 4 bases not matched to a gene. CDR3 length equals 16 residues. CDR3 nucleotides: TGTGCCAGCAGCTTAACGGGGACAGGGGGCAAGGAGACCCAGTACTTC. It yields the protein CASSLTGTGGKETQYF.

This clonotype was detected a few times. Given a much more abundant clone one base away, this may be a read error. The chain carries TRBV7-8 and TRBJ1-2; TRBD1 matches 9 bases. Trimming removed 8 bases from V and 3 bases from J; junction bases left unmatched: 13. CDR3 length: 16 residues. Germline V gene sequence: CDR1 SGHVS, CDR2 FQNEAQ. CDR3 sequence reads: CASGPMGGTGYYGYTF. The CDR3 region has the DNA TGTGCCAGCGGCCCAATGGGCGGGACAGGGTACTATGGCTACACCTTC. The full variable domain, its missing parts supplied by reference TRBV7-8 and TRBJ1-2, is GAGVSQSPRYKVAKRGQDVALRCDPISGHVSLFWYQQALGQGPEFLTYFQNEAQLDKSGLPSDRFFAERPEGSVSTLKIQRTQQEDSAVYLCASGPMGGTGYYGYTFGSGTRLTVV.

This clonotype has at least ten counts. The chain uses TRBV7-8 and TRBJ1-4; no reliable D call. Trimming left V 5 bases short and J 1 base short, with 8 bases between. CDR1 and CDR2 from the germline V gene are SGHVS and FQNEAQ. The CDR3 length is 14 residues. The CDR3, as DNA: TGTGCCAGCAGCCCACGGGGAACTAATGAAAAACTGTTTTTT. It yields the protein CASSPRGTNEKLFF.

This clonotype was counted ten times or more. J is TRBJ2-1 and V is TRBV7-3; D could derive from TRBD1 or TRBD2 (5 bases each). CDR3 length: 16 amino acids. V was pared by 4 bases and J by 8 bases, with 21 bases between. The germline V gene encodes CDR1 SGHTA and CDR2 FQGTGA. Here the CDR3 DNA reads TGTGCCAGCAGCTCACAAGGGGTAGCGTCTTCCGATGAGCAGTTCTTC. Translating it yields CASSSQGVASSDEQFF.

This chain joins TRBV18 and TRBJ2-7; 13 bases match TRBD2. CDR1 and CDR2 (germline): KGHSH, LQKENI. The CDR3 loop spans 17 amino acids. The ends lost 6 bases at V and 8 bases at J; junction bases unmatched: 16. The CDR3 nucleotides read TGTGCCAGCTCCCTTCTCACTAGCGGGAGGGCCGGGAACAAGCAGTACTTC. Residues: CASSLLTSGRAGNKQYF.

There are many counts of this clonotype. The rearrangement uses TRBV29-1 and TRBJ2-1, with TRBD2 identical over 7 bases. V lost 7 bases and J lost 0; bases outside the gene matches: 9. CDR3 length: 15 amino acids. The germline V gene has CDR1 SQVTM and CDR2 ANQGSEA. The DNA for the CDR3 is TGCAGCGCCAGAACAGGCGGGAGCTCCTACAATGAGCAGTTCTTC. Residues: CSARTGGSSYNEQFF.

The chain combines TRBV27 with TRBJ1-2; D might be TRBD1 (5 bases). V was clipped by 2 bases and J by 4 bases, with 14 bases between them. Germline V lookup: CDR1 MNHEY, CDR2 SMNVEV (reference sequence). The CDR3 sequence is 15 residues long. The CDR3 DNA is TGTGCCAGCAGTTTAAGGAGGGGAAGGGCCTATGGCTACACCTTC. Translation gives CASSLRRGRAYGYTF.

This clonotype was recorded many times. The chain's CDR3 is CASSLDSFNYGYTF. Written as DNA, the CDR3 is TGTGCCAGCAGCTTAGACAGCTTTAACTATGGCTACACCTTC. The chain recombines TRBV7-2 with TRBJ1-2; D remains unclear. The V gene's germline CDR1 is SGHTA and CDR2 FQGNSA. This CDR3 has 14 residues. The V and J ends lost 1 base and 1 base respectively, with 7 bases between them.